This record looks at one T cell receptor (beta chain) sequence and its context. Its antigen is not identified. This sample stems from a study of T-cell memory formation after mild COVID-19. Overall study context: Among the donors, TCR clusters were largely specific to each donor.

TCRalpha and TCRbeta libraries used 5'RACE with constant-segment primers and UMIs. TCRdb reprocessed the 5' RACE reads with MiXCR, giving one entry per CDR3 protein. This repertoire shows around 430,000 distinct CDR3 sequences, roughly 15% found once; its top ten account for about 22%. Per the germline V gene, CDR1 is MNHEY and CDR2 is SMNVEV (reference sequence). V lost 2 bases and J 4 bases, leaving 11 bases between the germline ends. CDR3 length equals 14 residues. Notes on the study in general: Pre-infection memory showed some responding clones, and this suggested that cross-reactive memory joined.

Sequencing was done on a sample of PBMCs or a T cell subset sorted from them (not recorded which). The chain joins TRBV27 to TRBJ1-2; the D gene is possibly TRBD1 (5 bases). This receptor was taken from a man aged 18 to 29 who had mild COVID-19 (a few samples of this study predate the infection). Cell type and time point are not known. The CDR3 region is CASSLGAGFYGYTF. In nucleotides, the CDR3 is TGTGCCAGCAGTTTAGGGGCAGGGTTCTATGGCTACACCTTC.